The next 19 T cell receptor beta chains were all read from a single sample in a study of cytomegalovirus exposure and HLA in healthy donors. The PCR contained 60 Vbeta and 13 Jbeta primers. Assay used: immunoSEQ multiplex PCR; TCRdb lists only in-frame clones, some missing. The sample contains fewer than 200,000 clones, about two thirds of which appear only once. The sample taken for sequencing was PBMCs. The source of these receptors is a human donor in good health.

The chain's CDR3 is CAISESGAGGPDTQYF. CDR3 bases: TGTGCCATCAGTGAAAGTGGAGCGGGGGGGCCAGATACGCAGTATTTT. V gene TRBV10-3 combines with J gene TRBJ2-3; 10 nucleotides match TRBD2. V lost 3 bases to trimming and J lost 4 bases; unmatched junction nucleotides: 7. This CDR3 spans 16 amino acids. CDR1 and CDR2 from the germline V gene are ENHRY and SYGVKD.

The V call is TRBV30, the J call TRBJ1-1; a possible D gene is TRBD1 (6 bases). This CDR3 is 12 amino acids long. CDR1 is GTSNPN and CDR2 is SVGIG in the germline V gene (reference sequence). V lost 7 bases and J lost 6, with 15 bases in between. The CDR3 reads CAFDWDTSEAFF. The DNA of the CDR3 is TGTGCCTTCGACTGGGACACCTCTGAAGCTTTCTTT.

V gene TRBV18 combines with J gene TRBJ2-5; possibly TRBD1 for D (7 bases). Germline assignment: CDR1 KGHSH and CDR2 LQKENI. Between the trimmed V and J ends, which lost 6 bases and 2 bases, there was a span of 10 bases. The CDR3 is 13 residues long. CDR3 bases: TGTGCCAGCTCGCGGGGACAGCAAGAGACCCAGTACTTC. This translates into CASSRGQQETQYF.

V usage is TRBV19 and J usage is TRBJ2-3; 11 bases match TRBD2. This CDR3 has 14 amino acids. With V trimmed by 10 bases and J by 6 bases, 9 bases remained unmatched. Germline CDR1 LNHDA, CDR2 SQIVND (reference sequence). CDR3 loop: CATRSLAGGDTQYF. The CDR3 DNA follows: TGTGCCACCCGAAGCTTAGCGGGGGGGGATACGCAGTATTTT.

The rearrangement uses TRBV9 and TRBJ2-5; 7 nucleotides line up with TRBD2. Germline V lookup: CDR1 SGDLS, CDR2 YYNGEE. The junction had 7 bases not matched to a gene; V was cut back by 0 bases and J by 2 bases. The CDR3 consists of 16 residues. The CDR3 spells CASSVGAGSLQETQYF. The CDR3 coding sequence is TGTGCCAGCAGCGTAGGAGCGGGGTCGCTACAAGAGACCCAGTACTTC.

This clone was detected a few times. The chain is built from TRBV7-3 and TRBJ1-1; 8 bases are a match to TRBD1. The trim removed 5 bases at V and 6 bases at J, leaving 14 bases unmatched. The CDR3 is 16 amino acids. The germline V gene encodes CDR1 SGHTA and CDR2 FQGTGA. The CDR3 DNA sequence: TGTGCCAGCAGCAACACCGGGACAGGCGGCCCGGCTGAAGCTTTCTTT. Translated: CASSNTGTGGPAEAFF.

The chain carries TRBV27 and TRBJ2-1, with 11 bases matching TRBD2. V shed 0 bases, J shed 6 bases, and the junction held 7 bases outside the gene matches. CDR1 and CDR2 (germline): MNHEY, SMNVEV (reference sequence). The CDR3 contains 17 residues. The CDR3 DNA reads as TGTGCCAGCAGTTTATCTAGCGGGGGGGCACGAGGCAATGAGCAGTTCTTC. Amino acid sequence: CASSLSSGGARGNEQFF.

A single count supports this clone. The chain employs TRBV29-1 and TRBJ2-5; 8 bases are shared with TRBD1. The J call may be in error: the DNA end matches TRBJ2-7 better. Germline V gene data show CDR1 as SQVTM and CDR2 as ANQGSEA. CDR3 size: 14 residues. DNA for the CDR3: TGCAGCGTTGAAGGGGACAGGACCAACTACGAGCAGTACTTC. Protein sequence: CSVEGDRTNYEQYF.

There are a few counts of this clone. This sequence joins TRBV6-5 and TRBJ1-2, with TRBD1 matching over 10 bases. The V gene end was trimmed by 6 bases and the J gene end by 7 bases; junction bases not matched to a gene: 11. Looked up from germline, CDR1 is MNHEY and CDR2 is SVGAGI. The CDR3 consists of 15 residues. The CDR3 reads CASRRKTGGAGGYTF. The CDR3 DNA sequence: TGTGCCAGCAGACGCAAGACAGGGGGCGCGGGTGGCTACACCTTC.

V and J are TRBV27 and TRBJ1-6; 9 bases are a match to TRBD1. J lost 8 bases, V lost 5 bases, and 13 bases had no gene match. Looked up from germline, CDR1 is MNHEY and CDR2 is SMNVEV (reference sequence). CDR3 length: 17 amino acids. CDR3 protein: CASSPPPDRGPDSPLHF. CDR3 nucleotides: TGTGCCAGCAGTCCCCCGCCGGACAGGGGCCCGGATTCACCCCTCCACTTT.

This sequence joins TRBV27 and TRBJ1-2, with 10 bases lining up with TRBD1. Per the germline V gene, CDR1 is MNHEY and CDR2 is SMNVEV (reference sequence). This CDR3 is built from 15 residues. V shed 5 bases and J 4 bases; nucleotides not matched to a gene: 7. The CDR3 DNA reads TGTGCCAGCAGTCCAAGCGGGACAGGGGTCTATGGCTACACCTTC. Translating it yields CASSPSGTGVYGYTF.

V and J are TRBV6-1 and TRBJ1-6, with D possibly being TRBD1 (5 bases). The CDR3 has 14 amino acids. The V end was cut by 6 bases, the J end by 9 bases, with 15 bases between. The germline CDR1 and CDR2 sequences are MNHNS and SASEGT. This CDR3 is CASRGGTGGSPLHF. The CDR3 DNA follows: TGTGCCAGCAGGGGTGGGACGGGGGGTTCACCCCTCCACTTT.

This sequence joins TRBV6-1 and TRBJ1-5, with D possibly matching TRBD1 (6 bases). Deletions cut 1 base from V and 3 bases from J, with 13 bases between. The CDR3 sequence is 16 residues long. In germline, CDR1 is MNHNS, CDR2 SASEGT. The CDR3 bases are TGTGCCAGCAGTGAAGAAGCAGGGGCCCTCAATCAGCCCCAGCATTTT. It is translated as CASSEEAGALNQPQHF.

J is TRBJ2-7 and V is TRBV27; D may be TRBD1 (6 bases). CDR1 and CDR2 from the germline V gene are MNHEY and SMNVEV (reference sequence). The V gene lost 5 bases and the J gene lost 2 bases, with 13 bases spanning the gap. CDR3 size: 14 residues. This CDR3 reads CASSLNRVTYEQYF. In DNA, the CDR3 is TGTGCCAGCAGTCTCAACAGGGTTACCTACGAGCAGTACTTC.

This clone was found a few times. This chain's CDR3 is CAKKGTGFSFGLRGYTF. Written as DNA, the CDR3 is TGTGCCAAAAAAGGGACAGGGTTCTCCTTTGGTTTACGGGGCTACACCTTC. The genes are TRBV6-4 and TRBJ1-2; 9 nucleotides match TRBD1. Germline CDR1 is MRHNA and CDR2 is SNTAGT. Trimming took 10 bases from V and 8 from J; bases not matched to a gene: 23. The CDR3 is 17 amino acids.

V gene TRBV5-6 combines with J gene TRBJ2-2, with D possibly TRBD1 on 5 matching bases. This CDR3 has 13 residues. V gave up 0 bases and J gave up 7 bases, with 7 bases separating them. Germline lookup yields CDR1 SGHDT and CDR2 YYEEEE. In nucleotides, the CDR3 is TGTGCCAGCAGCTTGGCAGGGATCGGGGAGCTGTTTTTT. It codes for CASSLAGIGELFF.

DNA for the CDR3: TGTGCCAGCGGCCGGAGGAGCTCCTACAATGAGCAGTTCTTC. Translating it yields CASGRRSSYNEQFF. This chain uses TRBV25-1 with TRBJ2-1; D may be TRBD2 (5 bases). Looked up from germline, CDR1 is MGHDK and CDR2 is SYGVNS. Trimming took 8 bases from V and 0 from J, leaving 11 bases between them. The CDR3 loop spans 14 amino acids.

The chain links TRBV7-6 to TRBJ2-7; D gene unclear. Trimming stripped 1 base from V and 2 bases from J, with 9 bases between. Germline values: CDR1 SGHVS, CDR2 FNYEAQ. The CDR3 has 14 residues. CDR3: CASSLGGKAYEQYF. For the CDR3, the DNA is TGTGCCAGCAGCTTAGGAGGAAAAGCCTACGAGCAGTACTTC.

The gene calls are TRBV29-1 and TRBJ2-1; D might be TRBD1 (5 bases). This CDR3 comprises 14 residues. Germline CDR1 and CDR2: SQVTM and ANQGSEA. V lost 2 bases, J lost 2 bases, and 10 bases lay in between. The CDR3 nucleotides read TGCAGCGTTGAAAGCGCAGGGACCTACAATGAGCAGTTCTTC. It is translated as CSVESAGTYNEQFF.